The 5 T cell receptor beta chains below come from one sample, sequenced in a study of T cell responses to AZD1222 COVID-19 vaccine. Clones were read by immunoSEQ multiplex PCR, and TCRdb kept only the in-frame ones, dropping some. This table has roughly 130,000 clones, 86% appearing once. The material sequenced was peripheral blood, taken on day 0 of AZD1222 vaccination. The receptors originated from an adult in good health.

The chain uses TRBV27 and TRBJ1-5; 7 positions agree with TRBD1. V was clipped by 5 bases and J by 0 bases; unmatched bases: 19. CDR1 and CDR2 (germline): MNHEY, SMNVEV (reference sequence). This CDR3 is built from 20 residues. The CDR3 is CASSMKAPVDRPYSNQPQHF. The CDR3 nucleotides are TGTGCCAGCAGTATGAAGGCTCCCGTGGACAGGCCCTATAGCAATCAGCCCCAGCATTTT.

This clone was seen just once. The V gene is TRBV3-1 (or the pseudogene TRBV3-2), the J gene TRBJ1-1; tentatively, D is TRBD1 (6 bases). CDR3 length equals 15 residues. The germline V and J ends were trimmed by 4 bases and 3 bases, with 15 bases remaining between them. Germline V gene data show CDR1 as LGHDT and CDR2 as YNNKEL (reference sequence). The CDR3 nucleotides are TGTGCCAGCAGCCCTACAGGGTATGGGGACACTGAAGCTTTCTTT. Its protein product is CASSPTGYGDTEAFF.

The V call is TRBV28, the J call TRBJ2-6; D perhaps matches TRBD1 (6 bases). V was clipped by 7 bases and J by 0 bases, with 13 bases between them. Germline assignment: CDR1 MDHEN and CDR2 SYDVKM. The CDR3 consists of 16 residues. The CDR3 region is CASKLTGPSGANVLTF. The CDR3, as DNA: TGTGCCAGCAAATTGACAGGACCCTCTGGGGCCAACGTCCTGACTTTC.

The DNA for the CDR3 is TGTGCCAGCAGACCGGACAGGGACACTGAAGCTTTCTTT. It specifies CASRPDRDTEAFF. V gene TRBV2 combines with J gene TRBJ1-1; 8 nucleotides line up with TRBD1. Germline trimming cut 6 bases from V and 3 bases from J; bases unmatched to any gene: 3. CDR3 size: 13 residues. Germline V gene sequence: CDR1 SNHLY, CDR2 FYNNEI.

V gene TRBV5-1 combines with J gene TRBJ2-3, with a weak D call TRBD2 (5 bases). V lost 2 bases and J lost 4, with 11 bases in between. Germline values: CDR1 SGHRS, CDR2 YFSETQ. This CDR3 has 14 amino acids. The CDR3 nucleotides read TGCGCCAGCAGCTTAATCCCGGAGGCAGATACGCAGTATTTT. The encoded protein is CASSLIPEADTQYF. The whole variable domain, remainder taken from reference TRBV5-1 and TRBJ2-3, is KAGVTQTPRYLIKTRGQQVTLSCSPISGHRSVSWYQQTPGQGLQFLFEYFSETQRNKGNFPGRFSGRQFSNSRSEMNVSTLELGDSALYLCASSLIPEADTQYFGPGTRLTVL.